The clone carrying this T cell receptor (beta chain) was observed at least ten times. The target antigen is unknown. The record originates from a study of early T cells in non-severe SARS-CoV-2 infection. The protocol attached unique molecular identifiers to individual cDNA molecules. TCRdb re-called the 5' RACE reads with MiXCR, one entry per CDR3 protein. Among under 95,000 distinct CDR3 sequences listed, over 9.5% were seen once. The germline CDR1 and CDR2 sequences are DFQATT and SNEGSKA (reference sequence). The CDR3 contains 14 residues. V lost 2 bases and J lost 5, with 15 bases in between. The study, taken as a whole, reports: Matching against VDJdb likely underestimated virus-specific expansions, favoring anti-spike CD8.

The sequenced sample was whole blood. This TCR was recovered from an adult who was a healthcare worker with PCR-confirmed SARS-CoV-2 infection or an uninfected control (not recorded which). The V gene is TRBV20-1, the J gene TRBJ2-5; perhaps TRBD2 as D (5 bases). In DNA form, the CDR3 reads TGCAGTGCTAGATTCTCGCTATCGGGGGAGACCCAGTACTTC. This gives the protein CSARFSLSGETQYF.